A single sample gave rise to the 5 T cell receptor beta chains below, sequenced in a study of blood T cell repertoires in COVID-19. Using immunoSEQ multiplex PCR, the repertoire was profiled, and TCRdb retains in-frame clones only, with some absent. The sample holds roughly 43,000 clones; around 81% are singletons and the top ten take around 45%. Specimen: peripheral blood. These receptors came from a woman of 80 years or more with acute or convalescent COVID-19.

This clone occurred a few times. V gene TRBV6-5 combines with J gene TRBJ1-6, with D tentatively TRBD1 (6 bases). Trimming took off 7 bases at V and 6 bases at J, with 13 bases between the two ends. The CDR3 runs to 14 residues. Germline CDR1 is MNHEY and CDR2 is SVGAGI. The CDR3 sequence is CASTRTGSNSPLHF. CDR3 in DNA: TGTGCCAGCACGAGAACAGGGTCTAATTCACCCCTCCACTTT.

This clone was detected a few times. The gene calls are TRBV25-1 and TRBJ1-3, with a possible D match to TRBD1 (6 bases). CDR3 length: 13 residues. Germline V gives CDR1 MGHDK, CDR2 SYGVNS. CDR3: CAKYRVPGNTIYF. The CDR3 nucleotides read TGTGCGAAATACAGGGTGCCTGGAAACACCATATATTTT.

This clone showed up just once. This CDR3 is CASSLNGGGQETQYF. The CDR3 bases are TGTGCCAGCAGCTTAAACGGGGGAGGCCAAGAGACCCAGTACTTC. The chain joins TRBV7-2 to TRBJ2-5, with D possibly matching TRBD2 (6 bases). Trimming cost V 2 bases and J 1 base, with 11 bases left between them. Germline lookup yields CDR1 SGHTA and CDR2 FQGNSA. The CDR3 sequence is 15 residues long.

This clone was recorded a few times. This chain links TRBV12-3 or TRBV12-4 with TRBJ2-7; 8 bases line up with TRBD1. The length of the CDR3 is 13 residues. J gave up 5 bases and V 5 bases, and 5 bases lay outside the gene matches. The CDR3 DNA sequence: TGTGCCAGCAGTAGAGACAGGGGCCACGAGCAGTACTTC. It is translated as CASSRDRGHEQYF.

The chain uses TRBV11-2 and TRBJ2-3; no firm D call. This CDR3 is 15 amino acids long. Germline V CDR1 and CDR2: SGHAT, FQNNGV. Trimming removed 2 bases at V and 0 bases at J, with 9 bases between. Here the CDR3 DNA reads TGTGCCAGCAGCTTATCCCCCTTAAGCACAGATACGCAGTATTTT. It specifies CASSLSPLSTDTQYF.